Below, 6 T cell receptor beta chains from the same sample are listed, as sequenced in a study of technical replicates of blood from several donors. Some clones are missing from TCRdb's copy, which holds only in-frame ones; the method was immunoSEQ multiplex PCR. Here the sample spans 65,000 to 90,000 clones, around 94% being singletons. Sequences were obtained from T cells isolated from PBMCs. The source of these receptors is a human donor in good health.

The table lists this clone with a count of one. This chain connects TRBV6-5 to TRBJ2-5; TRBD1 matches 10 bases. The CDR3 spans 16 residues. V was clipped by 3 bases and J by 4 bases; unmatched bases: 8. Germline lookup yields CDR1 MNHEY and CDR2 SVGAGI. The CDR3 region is CASSYPDRGGLETQYF. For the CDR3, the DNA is TGTGCCAGCAGTTATCCGGACAGGGGGGGTTTAGAGACCCAGTACTTC.

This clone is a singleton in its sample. The CDR3 coding sequence is TGCGCCAGCAGTGAGTCAGCCGGCGACTCCTATGGCTACACCTTC. This gives the protein CASSESAGDSYGYTF. This chain links TRBV10-1 with TRBJ1-2; D is unresolved. V shed 0 bases and J shed 4 bases, with 12 bases lying between them. The CDR3 is 15 residues long. Per the germline V gene, CDR1 is WNHNN and CDR2 is SYGVQD (reference sequence).

The CDR3 spells CASGAGGSSYNEQFF. CDR3 sequence (DNA): TGTGCCAGCGGGGCGGGAGGGAGCTCCTACAATGAGCAGTTCTTC. The chain is built from TRBV5-4 and TRBJ2-1; 9 bases agree with TRBD2. The germline gives CDR1 SGHNT, CDR2 YYREEE (reference sequence). V was pared by 7 bases and J by 0 bases, with 5 bases of the junction left unmatched. The CDR3 is 15 amino acids.

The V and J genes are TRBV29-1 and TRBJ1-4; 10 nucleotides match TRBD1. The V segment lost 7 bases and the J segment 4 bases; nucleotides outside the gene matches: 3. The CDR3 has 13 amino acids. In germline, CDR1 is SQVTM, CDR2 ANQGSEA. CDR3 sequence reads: CSAGQGDNEKLFF. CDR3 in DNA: TGCAGCGCCGGACAGGGGGATAATGAAAAACTGTTTTTT.

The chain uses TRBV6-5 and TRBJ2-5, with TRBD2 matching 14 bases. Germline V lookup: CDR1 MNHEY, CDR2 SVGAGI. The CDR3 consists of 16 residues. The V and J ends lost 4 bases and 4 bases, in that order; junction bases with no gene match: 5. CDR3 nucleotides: TGTGCCAGCAGTTTTTCCGGGACTAGCGGGAGAGAGACCCAGTACTTC. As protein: CASSFSGTSGRETQYF.

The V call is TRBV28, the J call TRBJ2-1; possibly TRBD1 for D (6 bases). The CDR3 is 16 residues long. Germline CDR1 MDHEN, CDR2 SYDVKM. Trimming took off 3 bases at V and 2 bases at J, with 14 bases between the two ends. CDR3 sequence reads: CASSFPSRGTYNEQFF. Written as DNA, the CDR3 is TGTGCCAGCAGTTTCCCTAGCAGGGGCACCTACAATGAGCAGTTCTTC.